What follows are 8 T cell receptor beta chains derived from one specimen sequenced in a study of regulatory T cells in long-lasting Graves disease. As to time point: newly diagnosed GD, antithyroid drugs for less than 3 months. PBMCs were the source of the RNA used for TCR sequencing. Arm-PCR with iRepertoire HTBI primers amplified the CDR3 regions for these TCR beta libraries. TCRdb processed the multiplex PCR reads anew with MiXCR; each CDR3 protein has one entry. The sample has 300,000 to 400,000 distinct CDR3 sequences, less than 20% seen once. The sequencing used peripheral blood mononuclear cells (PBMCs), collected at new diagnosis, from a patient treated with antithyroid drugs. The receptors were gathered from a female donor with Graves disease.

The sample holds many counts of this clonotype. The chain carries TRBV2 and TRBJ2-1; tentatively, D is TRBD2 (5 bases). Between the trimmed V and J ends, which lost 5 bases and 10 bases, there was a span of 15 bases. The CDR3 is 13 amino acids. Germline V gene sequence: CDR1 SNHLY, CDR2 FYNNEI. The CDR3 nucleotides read TGTGCCAGCAGTATGATTAGCGTAGGGGAGCAGTTCTTC. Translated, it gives CASSMISVGEQFF.

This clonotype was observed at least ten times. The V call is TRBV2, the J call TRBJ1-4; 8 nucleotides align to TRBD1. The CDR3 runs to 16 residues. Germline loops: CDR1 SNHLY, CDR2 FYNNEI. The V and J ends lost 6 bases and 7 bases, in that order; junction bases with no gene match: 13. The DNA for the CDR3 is TGTGCCAGCAGCAAAGGGACAGGTGCAGCGGGTGAAAAACTGTTTTTT. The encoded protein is CASSKGTGAAGEKLFF.

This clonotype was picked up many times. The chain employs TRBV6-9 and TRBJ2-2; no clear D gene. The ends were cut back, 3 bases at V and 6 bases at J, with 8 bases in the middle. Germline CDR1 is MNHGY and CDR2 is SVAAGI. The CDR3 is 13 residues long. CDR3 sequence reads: CASSYRSPGELFF. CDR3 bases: TGTGCCAGCAGTTACCGTTCGCCCGGGGAGCTGTTTTTT.

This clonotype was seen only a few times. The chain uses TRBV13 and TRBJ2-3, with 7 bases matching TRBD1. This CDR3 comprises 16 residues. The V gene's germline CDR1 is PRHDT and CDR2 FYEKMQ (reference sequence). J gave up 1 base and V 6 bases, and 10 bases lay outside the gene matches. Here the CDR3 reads CASSYRMTGRTDTQYF. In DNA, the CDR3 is TGTGCCAGCAGTTATCGGATGACAGGGCGCACAGATACGCAGTATTTT.

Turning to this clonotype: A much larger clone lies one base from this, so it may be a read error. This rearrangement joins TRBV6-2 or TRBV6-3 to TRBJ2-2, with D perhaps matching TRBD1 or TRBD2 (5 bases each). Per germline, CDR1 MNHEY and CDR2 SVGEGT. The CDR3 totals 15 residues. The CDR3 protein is CASSYGTTKTGELFF. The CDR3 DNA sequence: TGTGCCAGCAGTTATGGGACGACGAAGACCGGGGAGCTGTTTTTT.

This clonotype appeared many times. The CDR3 here is CSVEDHEGRTEAFF. The CDR3, as DNA: TGCAGCGTTGAAGATCACGAGGGTAGGACTGAAGCTTTCTTT. The chain is built from TRBV29-1 and TRBJ1-1; D call uncertain. The CDR3 covers 14 residues. The germline CDR1 and CDR2 sequences are SQVTM and ANQGSEA. V dropped 0 bases and J dropped 5 bases, with 13 bases sitting between them.

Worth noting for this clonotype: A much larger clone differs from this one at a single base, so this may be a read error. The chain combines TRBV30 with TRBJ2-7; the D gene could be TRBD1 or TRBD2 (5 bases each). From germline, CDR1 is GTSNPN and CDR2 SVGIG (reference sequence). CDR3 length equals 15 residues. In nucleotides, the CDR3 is TGTGCCCGGAGCCCCCCGGGGCGGACCCTCTACGAGCAGTACTTC. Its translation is CARSPPGRTLYEQYF.

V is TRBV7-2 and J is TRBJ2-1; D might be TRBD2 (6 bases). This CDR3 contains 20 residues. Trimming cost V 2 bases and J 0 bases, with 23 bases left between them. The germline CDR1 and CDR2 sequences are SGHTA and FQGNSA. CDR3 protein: CASSLRGERVQLTSYNEQFF. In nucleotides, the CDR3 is TGTGCCAGCAGCTTAAGGGGAGAGCGGGTACAACTTACCTCCTACAATGAGCAGTTCTTC.